These T cell receptor beta chains were read from a single sample in a study of immune reconstitution after stem cell transplant in scleroderma. TCRdb passed the RT-PCR reads through MiXCR, listing each CDR3 protein once. Of about 5,600 distinct CDR3 sequences in the sample, 7% to 9% were seen once. Collection took place before or after autologous hematopoietic stem cell transplantation (not recorded which). The receptors were gathered from a male donor with systemic sclerosis. Both conserved end residues are trimmed from each CDR3. D genes are given only for firm matches.

v_gene,d_gene,j_gene,CDR3aa
TRBV20-1,TRBD2,TRBJ2-3,SARLYWEGRSTDTQY
TRBV24-1,TRBD1,TRBJ2-7,ATSDLDRGTGEQY
TRBV5-1,TRBD1,TRBJ1-1,ASSLTGTGGTEAF
TRBV5-1,TRBD1,TRBJ2-7,ASSSGTGNYEQY
TRBV6-5,TRBD2,TRBJ2-7,ASSLAGLSYEQY
TRBV5-5,-,TRBJ2-7,ASSLNLNEGIEQY
TRBV6-5,-,TRBJ1-6,ASSPNEPGRRINSPLH
TRBV5-1,TRBD2,TRBJ2-7,ASSWSSGAYEQY
TRBV6-1,TRBD1,TRBJ1-2,ASSPQPVGQGRRLYGYT
TRBV7-2,-,TRBJ2-7,ASSLLQELY
TRBV20-1,-,TRBJ1-1,SARETGGSTEAF
TRBV5-1,-,TRBJ1-1,ASSLALGGGTEAF
TRBV7-8,TRBD2,TRBJ2-5,ASSLEIAGAQETQY
TRBV18,-,TRBJ2-5,ASSPQKQETQY
TRBV23-1,-,TRBJ1-5,ASSQSRSVWAGQPQH
TRBV18,TRBD1,TRBJ2-7,ASSYRTGASYEQY
TRBV5-5,TRBD1,TRBJ2-2,ASSFRKGQGAATGELF
TRBV24-1,TRBD2,TRBJ2-1,ATSDFGGEAEQF